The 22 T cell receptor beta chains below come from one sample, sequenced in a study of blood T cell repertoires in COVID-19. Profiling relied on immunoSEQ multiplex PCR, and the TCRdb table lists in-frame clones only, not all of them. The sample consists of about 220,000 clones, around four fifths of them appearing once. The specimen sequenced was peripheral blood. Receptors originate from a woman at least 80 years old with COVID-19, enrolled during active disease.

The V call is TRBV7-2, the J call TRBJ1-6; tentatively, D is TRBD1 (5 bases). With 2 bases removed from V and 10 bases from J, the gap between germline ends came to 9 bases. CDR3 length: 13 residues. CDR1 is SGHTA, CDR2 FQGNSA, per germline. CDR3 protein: CASSLFRESPLHF. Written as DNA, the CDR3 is TGTGCCAGCAGCTTATTCAGGGAATCACCCCTCCACTTT.

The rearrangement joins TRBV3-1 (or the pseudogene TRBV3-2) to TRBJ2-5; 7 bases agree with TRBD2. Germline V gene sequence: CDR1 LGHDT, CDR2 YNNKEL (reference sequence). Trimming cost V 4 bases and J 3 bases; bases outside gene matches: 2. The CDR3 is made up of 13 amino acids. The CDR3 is CASSLLAEETQYF. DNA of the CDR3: TGTGCCAGCAGCCTTCTAGCGGAAGAGACCCAGTACTTC.

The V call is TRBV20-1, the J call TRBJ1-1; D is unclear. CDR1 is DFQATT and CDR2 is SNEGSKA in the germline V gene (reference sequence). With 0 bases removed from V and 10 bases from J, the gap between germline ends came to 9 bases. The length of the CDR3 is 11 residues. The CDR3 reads CSAREPDAAFF. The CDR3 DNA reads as TGCAGTGCTAGAGAGCCAGATGCAGCTTTCTTT.

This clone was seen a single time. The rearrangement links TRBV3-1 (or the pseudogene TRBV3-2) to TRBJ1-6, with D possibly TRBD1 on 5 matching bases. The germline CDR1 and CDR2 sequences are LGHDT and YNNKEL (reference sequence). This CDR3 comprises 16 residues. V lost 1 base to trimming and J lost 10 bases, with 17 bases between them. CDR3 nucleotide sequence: TGTGCCAGCAGCCAAGGAAGTGGGTCCGGGGGGTCACCCCTCCACTTT. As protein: CASSQGSGSGGSPLHF.

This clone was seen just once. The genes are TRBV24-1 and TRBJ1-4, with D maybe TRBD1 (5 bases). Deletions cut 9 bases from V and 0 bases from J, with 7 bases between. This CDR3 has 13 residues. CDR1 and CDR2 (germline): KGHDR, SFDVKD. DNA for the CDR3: TGTGCCACCCAGGGTGCAACTAATGAAAAACTGTTTTTT. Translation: CATQGATNEKLFF.

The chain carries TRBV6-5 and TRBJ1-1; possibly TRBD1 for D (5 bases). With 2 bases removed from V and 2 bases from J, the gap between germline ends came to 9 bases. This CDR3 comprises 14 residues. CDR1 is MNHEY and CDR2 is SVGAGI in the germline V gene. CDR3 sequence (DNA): TGTGCCAGCAGTTACCTAGGGGCAAACACTGAAGCTTTCTTT. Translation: CASSYLGANTEAFF.

CDR3 loop: CASSPQGASPYF. As DNA, the CDR3 is TGTGCCAGCAGTCCACAGGGGGCAAGTCCGTACTTC. The V call is TRBV2, the J call TRBJ2-7, with 9 bases matching TRBD1. From germline, CDR1 is SNHLY and CDR2 FYNNEI. The CDR3 is 12 amino acids. V gave up 5 bases and J gave up 12 bases; unmatched junction bases: 8.

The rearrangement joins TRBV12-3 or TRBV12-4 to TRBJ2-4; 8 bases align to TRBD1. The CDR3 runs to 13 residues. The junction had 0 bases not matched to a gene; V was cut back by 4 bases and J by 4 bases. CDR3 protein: CASSWTGKNIQYF. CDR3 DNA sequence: TGTGCCAGCAGTTGGACAGGGAAAAACATTCAGTACTTC.

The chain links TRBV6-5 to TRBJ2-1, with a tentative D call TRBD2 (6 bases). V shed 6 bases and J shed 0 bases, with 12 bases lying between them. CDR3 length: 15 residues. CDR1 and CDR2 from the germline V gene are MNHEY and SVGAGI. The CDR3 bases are TGTGCCAGCAGGGTAGCGGCCAGCTCCTACAATGAGCAGTTCTTC. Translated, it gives CASRVAASSYNEQFF.

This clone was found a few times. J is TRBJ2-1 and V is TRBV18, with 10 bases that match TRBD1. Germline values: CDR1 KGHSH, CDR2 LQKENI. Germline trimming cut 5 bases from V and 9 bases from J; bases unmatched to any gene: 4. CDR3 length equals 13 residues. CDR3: CASSDGTGVEQFF. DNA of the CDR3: TGTGCCAGCTCAGACGGGACAGGGGTTGAGCAGTTCTTC.

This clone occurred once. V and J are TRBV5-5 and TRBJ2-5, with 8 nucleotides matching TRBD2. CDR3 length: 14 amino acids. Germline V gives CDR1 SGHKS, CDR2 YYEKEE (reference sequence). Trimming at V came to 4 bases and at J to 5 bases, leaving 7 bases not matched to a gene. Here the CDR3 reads CASSTRAGAETQYF. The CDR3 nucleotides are TGTGCCAGCAGCACTAGAGCGGGGGCGGAGACCCAGTACTTC.

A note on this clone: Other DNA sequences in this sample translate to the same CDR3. The CDR3 DNA follows: TGCGCCAGCAGCTTGCGCAGGGGAAACACTGAAGCTTTCTTT. This sequence encodes CASSLRRGNTEAFF. The chain joins TRBV5-1 to TRBJ1-1, with D maybe TRBD1 (6 bases). Trimming removed 1 base at V and 2 bases at J, with 9 bases between. The length of the CDR3 is 14 residues. CDR1 SGHRS and CDR2 YFSETQ come from the germline V gene.

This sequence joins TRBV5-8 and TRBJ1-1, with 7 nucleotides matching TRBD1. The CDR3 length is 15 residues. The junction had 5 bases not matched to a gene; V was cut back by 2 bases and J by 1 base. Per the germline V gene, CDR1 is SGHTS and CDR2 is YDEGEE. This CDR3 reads CASSLYQGENTEAFF. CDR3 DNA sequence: TGTGCCAGCAGCTTATATCAGGGGGAGAACACTGAAGCTTTCTTT.

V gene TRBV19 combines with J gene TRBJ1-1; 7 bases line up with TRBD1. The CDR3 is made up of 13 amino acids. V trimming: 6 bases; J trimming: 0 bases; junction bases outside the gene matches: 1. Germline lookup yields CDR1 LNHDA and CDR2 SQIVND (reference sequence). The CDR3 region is CASRGTVNTEAFF. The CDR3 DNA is TGTGCCAGTAGGGGGACAGTGAACACTGAAGCTTTCTTT.

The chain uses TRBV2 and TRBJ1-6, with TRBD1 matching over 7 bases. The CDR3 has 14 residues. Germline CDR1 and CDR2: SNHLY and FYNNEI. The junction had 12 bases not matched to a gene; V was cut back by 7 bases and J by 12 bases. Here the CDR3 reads CASIGNRGWGPLHF. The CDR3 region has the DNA TGTGCCAGCATCGGGAACAGGGGCTGGGGACCCCTCCACTTT.

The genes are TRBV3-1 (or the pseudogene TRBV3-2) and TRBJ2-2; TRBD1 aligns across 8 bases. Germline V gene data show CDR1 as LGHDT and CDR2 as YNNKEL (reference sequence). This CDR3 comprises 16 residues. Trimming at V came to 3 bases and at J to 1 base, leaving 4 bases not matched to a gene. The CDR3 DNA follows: TGTGCCAGCAGCCAGCGACAGGGGAAGAACACCGGGGAGCTGTTTTTT. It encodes CASSQRQGKNTGELFF.

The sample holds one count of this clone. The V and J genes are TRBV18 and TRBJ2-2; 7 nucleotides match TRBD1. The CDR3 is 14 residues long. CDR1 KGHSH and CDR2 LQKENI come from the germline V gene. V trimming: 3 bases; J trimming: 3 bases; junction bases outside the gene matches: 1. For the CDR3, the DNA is TGTGCCAGCTCACCGGGACAGCACACCGGGGAGCTGTTTTTT. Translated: CASSPGQHTGELFF. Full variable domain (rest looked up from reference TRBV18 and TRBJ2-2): NAGVMQNPRHLVRRRGQEARLRCSPMKGHSHVYWYRQLPEEGLKFMVYLQKENIIDESGMPKERFSAEFPKEGPSILRIQQVVRGDSAAYFCASSPGQHTGELFFGEGSRLTVL.

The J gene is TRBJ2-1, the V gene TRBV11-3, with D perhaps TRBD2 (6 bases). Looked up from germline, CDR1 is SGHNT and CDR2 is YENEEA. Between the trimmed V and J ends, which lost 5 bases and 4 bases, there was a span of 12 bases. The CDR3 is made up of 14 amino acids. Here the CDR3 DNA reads TGTGCCAGCAGCCCCGGGGGACCTTACAATGAGCAGTTCTTC. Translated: CASSPGGPYNEQFF.

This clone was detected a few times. CDR3 sequence (DNA): TGCAGCGTGGGGAGGGGGACAGGGGGCGGAGAGACCCAGTACTTC. It translates to CSVGRGTGGGETQYF. This chain links TRBV29-1 with TRBJ2-5; TRBD1 matches 12 bases. Germline V gives CDR1 SQVTM, CDR2 ANQGSEA. Germline trimming cut 6 bases from V and 4 bases from J; bases unmatched to any gene: 9. The CDR3 length is 15 residues. The whole variable domain, filled in from reference TRBV29-1 and TRBJ2-5, reads SAVISQKPSRDICQRGTSLTIQCQVDSQVTMMFWYRQQPGQSLTLIATANQGSEATYESGFVIDKFPISRPNLTFSTLTVSNMSPEDSSIYLCSVGRGTGGGETQYFGPGTRLLVL.

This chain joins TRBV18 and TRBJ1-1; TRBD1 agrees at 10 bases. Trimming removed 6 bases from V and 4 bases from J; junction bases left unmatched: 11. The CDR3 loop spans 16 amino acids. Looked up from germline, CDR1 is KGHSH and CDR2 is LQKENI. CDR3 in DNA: TGTGCCAGCTCCCTTAACCCGACAGGGGGCGGCACTGAAGCTTTCTTT. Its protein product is CASSLNPTGGGTEAFF.

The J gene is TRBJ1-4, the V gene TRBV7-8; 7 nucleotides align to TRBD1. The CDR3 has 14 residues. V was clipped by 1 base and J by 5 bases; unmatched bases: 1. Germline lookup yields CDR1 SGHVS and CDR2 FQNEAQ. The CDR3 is CASSLGGGNEKLFF. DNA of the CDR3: TGTGCCAGCAGCTTAGGAGGGGGCAATGAAAAACTGTTTTTT.

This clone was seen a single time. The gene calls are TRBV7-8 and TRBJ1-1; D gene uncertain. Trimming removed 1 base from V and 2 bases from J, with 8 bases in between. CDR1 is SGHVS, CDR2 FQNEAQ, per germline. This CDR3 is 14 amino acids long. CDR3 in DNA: TGTGCCAGCAGCTTAGTAGAGACAAACACTGAAGCTTTCTTT. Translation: CASSLVETNTEAFF.